The rows below give T cell receptor beta chains drawn from one sample of a study of cytomegalovirus exposure and HLA in healthy donors. Only in-frame clones appear in the TCRdb table, and some are missing; sequencing was by immunoSEQ multiplex PCR. Seen here are roughly 100,000 clones, about 83% observed once, and the top ten hold approximately 6.1%. The specimen sequenced was PBMCs. The receptors were gathered from a young man in good health and CMV-seronegative. Each CDR3 is given with its conserved first and last residue. A D gene is named only where the DNA matches it firmly. The size field is filled for only some rows; it gives once, few, many or a size class.

>TRBJ2-1|TRBV25-1|.|TRBD1
CASSEKWDRDFNEQFF
TGTGCCAGCAGTGAAAAGTGGGACAGGGATTTCAATGAGCAGTTCTTC
>TRBJ2-2|TRBV9|.|TRBD2
CASSARLAGTTGELFF
TGTGCCAGCAGCGCCAGACTAGCGGGTACCACCGGGGAGCTGTTTTTT
>TRBJ2-2|TRBV7-2|.|.
CASSLRQLRAGELFF
TGTGCCAGCAGCTTACGACAGCTCCGCGCCGGGGAGCTGTTTTTT
>TRBJ2-7|TRBV28|.|.
CASSGVSYEQYF
TGTGCCAGCAGCGGTGTCTCCTACGAGCAGTACTTC
>TRBJ2-7|TRBV6-6|.|TRBD1
CASSFWTGGDEQYF
TGTGCCAGCAGTTTCTGGACAGGGGGCGACGAGCAGTACTTC
>TRBJ1-1|TRBV7-9|.|TRBD1
CASSPIKQGRVTEAFF
TGTGCCAGCAGCCCCATTAAACAGGGGCGGGTGACTGAAGCTTTCTTT
>TRBJ2-1|TRBV7-2|.|.
CASSLVSQGGYNEQFF
TGTGCCAGCAGCTTAGTTAGCCAGGGGGGCTACAATGAGCAGTTCTTC
>TRBJ2-1|TRBV7-9|.|TRBD2
CASSPGLAGGLYNEQFF
TGTGCCAGCAGCCCAGGACTAGCGGGAGGGCTCTACAATGAGCAGTTCTTC
>TRBJ1-2|TRBV30|.|.
CAWSPQRPNYGYTF
TGTGCCTGGAGCCCACAGAGACCTAACTATGGCTACACCTTC
>TRBJ2-2|TRBV7-9|.|.
CSSSFSGRRGLTNTGELFF
TGTTCCAGCAGCTTTTCGGGCCGGAGGGGATTAACGAACACCGGGGAGCTGTTTTTT
>TRBJ1-5|TRBV28|.|.
CASSSGQRPNQPQHF
TGTGCCAGCAGTAGTGGACAGCGGCCCAATCAGCCCCAGCATTTT
>TRBJ2-1|TRBV5-1|.|.
CASSLGGLSYNEQFF
TGCGCCAGCAGCTTGGGGGGGCTCTCCTACAATGAGCAGTTCTTC
>TRBJ2-2|TRBV27|once|TRBD2
CASSLRLAGGFNTGELFF
TGTGCCAGCAGTTTACGACTAGCGGGAGGGTTTAACACCGGGGAGCTGTTTTTT
>TRBJ2-1|TRBV7-6|.|TRBD1
CASSLRQGQASVQFF
TGTGCCAGCAGCTTGAGACAGGGACAGGCTAGTGTGCAGTTCTTC
>TRBJ2-2|TRBV7-9|.|.
CASSLVLNTGELFF
TGTGCCAGCAGCTTAGTTCTGAACACCGGGGAGCTGTTTTTT
>TRBJ1-6|TRBV5-5|.|TRBD1
CASSLGQGNSPLHF
TGTGCCAGCAGCCTGGGACAGGGAAATTCACCCCTCCACTTT
>TRBJ2-1|TRBV2|.|TRBD2
CASIAAGGPGTEQFF
TGTGCCAGCATCGCGGCGGGAGGGCCCGGAACTGAGCAGTTCTTC
>TRBJ2-3|TRBV19|.|TRBD2
CASSTRTSGTDTQYF
TGTGCCAGTAGTACCCGGACTAGCGGCACAGATACGCAGTATTTT
>TRBJ1-2|TRBV5-5|.|TRBD1
CASSARDRAPYGYTF
TGTGCCAGCAGCGCCCGGGACAGGGCCCCCTATGGCTACACCTTC
>TRBJ1-3|TRBV4-1|.|TRBD1
CASSQDIVRGSGNTIYF
TGCGCCAGCAGCCAAGATATAGTCAGGGGGAGTGGAAACACCATATATTTT
>TRBJ1-2|TRBV6-5|.|.
CASSYPSSYGYTF
TGTGCCAGCAGTTACCCCTCTTCCTATGGCTACACCTTC
>TRBJ2-1|TRBV7-3|.|.
CASSQRRGYNEQFF
TGTGCCAGCAGCCAACGGCGCGGCTACAATGAGCAGTTCTTC
>TRBJ2-7|TRBV6-5|.|.
CASSFPSGEQYF
TGTGCCAGCAGTTTCCCTTCGGGAGAGCAGTACTTC
>TRBJ1-2|TRBV9|.|.
CASEKADRANYGYTF
TGTGCCAGCGAAAAAGCGGACAGAGCTAACTATGGCTACACCTTC
>TRBJ2-7|TRBV4-1|.|TRBD2
CASSQGDSGIPYEQYF
TGCGCCAGCAGCCAAGGCGATAGCGGGATCCCCTACGAGCAGTACTTC
>TRBJ1-2|TRBV5-5|.|.
CASSLGEVYGYTF
TGTGCCAGCAGCTTGGGAGAGGTCTATGGCTACACCTTC
>TRBJ2-3|TRBV7-9|.|TRBD1
CATGQGNTDTQYF
TGTGCCACCGGACAGGGGAACACAGATACGCAGTATTTT
>TRBJ2-5|TRBV9|.|.
CASSVGQGWETQYF
TGTGCCAGCAGCGTAGGGCAGGGGTGGGAGACCCAGTACTTC
>TRBJ2-7|TRBV7-9|.|.
CSSSLGSGDPYEQYF
TGTTCCAGCAGCTTAGGGAGCGGAGACCCGTACGAGCAGTACTTC
>TRBJ2-3|TRBV6-5|.|.
CASSYYNTQYF
TGTGCCAGCAGTTATTATAATACGCAGTATTTT
>TRBJ1-2|TRBV7-9|.|.
CASTRQVNYGYTF
TGTGCCAGCACGAGACAGGTCAACTATGGCTACACCTTC
>TRBJ2-1|TRBV7-9|.|TRBD2
CASSLGLAGGPREQFF
TGTGCCAGCAGCTTGGGACTAGCGGGAGGGCCTCGCGAGCAGTTCTTC
>TRBJ2-1|TRBV6-4|.|.
CASSDGTPGNEQFF
TGTGCCAGCAGTGACGGGACTCCCGGCAATGAGCAGTTCTTC
>TRBJ1-2|TRBV7-9|.|TRBD1
CASSWDSRWGYTF
TGTGCCAGCAGCTGGGACAGCCGATGGGGCTACACCTTC
>TRBJ1-3|TRBV28|.|.
CASLEAGNTIYF
TGTGCCAGCCTCGAGGCTGGAAACACCATATATTTT
>TRBJ1-2|TRBV7-9|.|.
CASSFPPTIGYTF
TGTGCCAGCAGCTTTCCCCCCACTATTGGCTACACCTTC
>TRBJ2-2|TRBV27|.|TRBD2
CASSSLLAGGFTGELFF
TGTGCCAGCAGTTCCTTACTAGCGGGAGGTTTCACCGGGGAGCTGTTTTTT
>TRBJ1-4|TRBV6-6|.|TRBD1
CASRIHGTGEEKLFF
TGTGCCAGCAGAATCCACGGGACAGGGGAAGAAAAACTGTTTTTT
>TRBJ1-1|TRBV6-4|.|TRBD1
CAIPFRDRGQVNTEAFF
TGTGCCATCCCATTCCGGGACAGGGGGCAGGTGAACACTGAAGCTTTCTTT
>TRBJ1-1|TRBV11-2|.|TRBD1
CASSFSMGQLNTEAFF
TGTGCCAGCAGCTTTTCTATGGGACAGTTGAACACTGAAGCTTTCTTT
>TRBJ1-1|TRBV18|.|.
CASSTRGLAEAFF
TGTGCCAGCTCCACCAGAGGGTTGGCTGAAGCTTTCTTT
>TRBJ2-1|TRBV6-6|.|.
CASIEDSAAYNEQFF
TGTGCCAGCATTGAGGACTCGGCAGCTTACAATGAGCAGTTCTTC
>TRBJ2-1|TRBV27|.|TRBD2
CASRVGQREGGQFF
TGTGCCAGCCGTGTAGGGCAGCGGGAGGGCGGGCAGTTCTTC
>TRBJ2-6|TRBV10-3|.|.
CASYHHSGANVLTF
TGTGCCAGCTATCACCACTCTGGGGCCAACGTCCTGACTTTC
>TRBJ2-7|TRBV7-8|.|TRBD1
CASSLVGRGSSYEQYF
TGTGCCAGCAGCTTAGTAGGCAGGGGGAGCTCCTACGAGCAGTACTTC
>TRBJ1-2|TRBV5-4|.|.
CASSLAGVGSGYTF
TGTGCCAGCAGCTTGGCAGGGGTGGGTTCTGGCTACACCTTC
>TRBJ2-1|TRBV5-6|.|TRBD1
CASSSGTGHYNEQFF
TGTGCCAGCAGCTCTGGGACAGGACACTACAATGAGCAGTTCTTC
>TRBJ2-7|TRBV11-1|.|TRBD2
CASSLRRLAGPSSYEQYF
TGTGCCAGCAGCTTAAGGAGACTAGCGGGACCGAGCTCCTACGAGCAGTACTTC
>TRBJ1-4|TRBV6-5|few|.
CASSLTGPNEKLFF
TGTGCCAGCAGTCTTACAGGGCCGAATGAAAAACTGTTTTTT
>TRBJ1-1|TRBV30|.|TRBD1
CAWSFGTGIEAFF
TGTGCCTGGAGCTTTGGGACAGGAATAGAAGCTTTCTTT
>TRBJ1-4|TRBV5-1|few|TRBD1
CASSGTGGQANEKLFF
TGCGCCAGCAGCGGGACAGGGGGTCAGGCTAATGAAAAACTGTTTTTT
>TRBJ2-3|TRBV7-3|.|TRBD2
CASTRSGTSTDTQYF
TGTGCCAGCACCCGAAGCGGGACTAGCACAGATACGCAGTATTTT
>TRBJ1-4|TRBV5-1|.|.
CASSQRAGGDEKLFF
TGCGCCAGCAGCCAGAGGGCGGGGGGCGATGAAAAACTGTTTTTT
>TRBJ1-5|TRBV28|.|.
CASSLYRVDNQPQHF
TGTGCCAGCAGTTTATACAGGGTGGACAATCAGCCCCAGCATTTT
>TRBJ1-1|TRBV7-2|once|TRBD1
CASSSQGDTEAFF
TGTGCCAGCAGCTCACAGGGGGACACTGAAGCTTTCTTT
>TRBJ2-3|TRBV6-1|.|TRBD2
CASSEGPGGRPTDTQYF
TGTGCCAGCAGTGAAGGCCCGGGCGGGAGGCCCACAGATACGCAGTATTTT
>TRBJ2-3|TRBV7-2|.|TRBD2
CASSLGGRSDTQYF
TGTGCCAGCAGCTTAGGCGGGAGATCAGATACGCAGTATTTT
>TRBJ2-6|TRBV11-2|.|.
CASSLGLGVGSSGANVLTF
TGTGCCAGCAGCTTAGGTTTGGGAGTTGGGAGCTCTGGGGCCAACGTCCTGACTTTC
>TRBJ2-5|TRBV7-7|.|TRBD2
CASSLAFGGRIQETQYF
TGTGCCAGCAGCTTAGCATTTGGCGGGAGGATCCAAGAGACCCAGTACTTC
>TRBJ1-2|TRBV5-4|.|.
CASSLKTGANYGYTF
TGTGCCAGCAGCTTGAAGACAGGAGCTAACTATGGCTACACCTTC